Following are 20 T cell receptor beta chains from one sample sequenced in a study of early T cells in non-severe SARS-CoV-2 infection. Each CDR3 protein is one row after TCRdb ran MiXCR on the 5' RACE reads. The data show about 28,000 distinct CDR3 sequences, with over 4.5% seen just once and approximately 6% held by the top ten. The sample was whole blood, taken at baseline. These receptors were taken from an adult who was a healthcare worker with PCR-confirmed SARS-CoV-2 infection or an uninfected control (not recorded which).

The chain joins TRBV9 to TRBJ2-5; 11 bases map to TRBD1. This CDR3 has 17 residues. The junction had 8 bases not matched to a gene; V was cut back by 0 bases and J by 4 bases. Looked up from germline, CDR1 is SGDLS and CDR2 is YYNGEE. CDR3 in amino acids: CASSVAPRTGGGETQYF. CDR3 nucleotides: TGTGCCAGCAGCGTAGCCCCGCGGACAGGGGGCGGAGAGACCCAGTACTTC.

This clonotype was seen ten or more times. The chain joins TRBV12-3 or TRBV12-4 to TRBJ2-1; 12 positions agree with TRBD2. The CDR3 contains 17 residues. Trimming removed 4 bases from V and 7 bases from J; junction bases left unmatched: 11. CDR3 region: CASSSPSSGRAGNEQFF. CDR3 coding DNA: TGTGCCAGCAGTTCACCCTCTAGCGGGAGGGCAGGAAATGAGCAGTTCTTC.

The rearrangement joins TRBV12-3 or TRBV12-4 to TRBJ1-4, with D hard to call. The CDR3 is made up of 14 amino acids. V lost 2 bases to trimming and J lost 8 bases, with 12 bases between them. This CDR3 is CASSLRTDLEKLFF. In DNA form, the CDR3 reads TGTGCCAGCAGTTTACGAACAGACCTAGAAAAACTGTTTTTT.

This clonotype was seen repeatedly, ten times or more. The chain recombines TRBV5-1 with TRBJ2-7; D remains unclear. The V end lost 0 bases, the J end lost 3 bases, and 7 bases lay between the germline ends. The CDR3 is 13 residues long. CDR1 and CDR2 from the germline V gene are SGHRS and YFSETQ. The CDR3 bases are TGCGCCAGCAGCTTGGGGGGAAACTACGAGCAGTACTTC. It encodes CASSLGGNYEQYF.

This clonotype was detected ten times or more. The rearrangement joins TRBV4-1 to TRBJ2-4, with 7 bases matching TRBD2. V lost 4 bases and J lost 7; bases outside the gene matches: 13. Per the germline V gene, CDR1 is MGHRA and CDR2 is YSYEKL. This CDR3 is 16 amino acids long. CDR3 nucleotides: TGCGCCAGCAGCCCCTCTATGGGGAGGGCCGGGAACATTCAGTACTTC. Residues: CASSPSMGRAGNIQYF.

This clonotype occurred many times. V and J are TRBV18 and TRBJ2-7; 7 bases align to TRBD2. Germline trimming cut 6 bases from V and 2 bases from J; bases unmatched to any gene: 13. Germline values: CDR1 KGHSH, CDR2 LQKENI. CDR3 size: 16 residues. The CDR3 DNA sequence: TGTGCCAGCTCGTCCACGGGCGGGAGAGGGGCCTACGAGCAGTACTTC. This translates into CASSSTGGRGAYEQYF.

The gene calls are TRBV7-8 and TRBJ2-3, with 7 bases identical to TRBD2. Losses at the gene ends were 5 bases for V and 3 bases for J; bases not matched to a gene: 11. Per the germline V gene, CDR1 is SGHVS and CDR2 is FQNEAQ. This CDR3 has 16 residues. CDR3 region: CASSGAAGERTDTQYF. The CDR3, as DNA: TGTGCCAGCAGCGGCGCCGCGGGAGAGCGGACAGATACGCAGTATTTT.

By share, this clonotype counts as medium-sized. The V and J genes are TRBV9 and TRBJ1-4; D call uncertain. The V end lost 3 bases, the J end lost 5 bases, and 14 bases lay between the germline ends. This CDR3 has 15 residues. CDR1 SGDLS and CDR2 YYNGEE come from the germline V gene. This CDR3 is CASSAASVANEKLFF. DNA for the CDR3: TGTGCCAGCAGCGCAGCGAGTGTTGCGAATGAAAAACTGTTTTTT.

This clonotype was seen ten or more times. This chain connects TRBV28 to TRBJ2-7; possible D gene TRBD2, 6 bases. V shed 11 bases and J shed 3 bases, with 14 bases lying between them. This CDR3 spans 12 amino acids. Germline CDR1 MDHEN, CDR2 SYDVKM. The CDR3 nucleotides read TGTGCCTCGGAGGGAAGTGGCTACGAGCAGTACTTC. This sequence encodes CASEGSGYEQYF.

This clonotype was observed many times. The CDR3 DNA sequence: TGTGCCAGTAGTATGGAACGGGACGGAAATGAAAAACTGTTTTTT. Translation: CASSMERDGNEKLFF. The chain combines TRBV19 with TRBJ1-4; a weak D match, TRBD1 (5 bases). With 3 bases removed from V and 5 bases from J, the gap between germline ends came to 13 bases. The CDR3 totals 15 residues. Germline-derived CDR1 and CDR2 are LNHDA and SQIVND (reference sequence).

The chain joins TRBV29-1 to TRBJ2-4, with D perhaps TRBD2 (6 bases). The germline V and J ends were trimmed by 7 bases and 0 bases, with 10 bases remaining between them. CDR3 length: 13 amino acids. Germline CDR1 reads SQVTM; CDR2 reads ANQGSEA. The CDR3: CSGQAGAKNIQYF. In DNA form, the CDR3 reads TGCAGCGGACAAGCGGGAGCCAAAAACATTCAGTACTTC.

This clonotype has a handful of counts. J is TRBJ1-4 and V is TRBV7-9, with D unresolved. CDR3 length: 15 amino acids. Germline V gives CDR1 SEHNR, CDR2 FQNEAQ (reference sequence). The V end lost 5 bases, the J end lost 0 bases, and 10 bases lay between the germline ends. The CDR3 protein is CASSPGSSTNEKLFF. CDR3 coding DNA: TGTGCCAGCAGCCCTGGCAGCTCAACTAATGAAAAACTGTTTTTT.

This clonotype was seen at least ten times. The rearrangement uses TRBV20-1 and TRBJ1-2, with unresolved D. Trimming removed 6 bases at V and 8 bases at J, with 7 bases between. CDR3 length equals 9 residues. Germline CDR1 DFQATT, CDR2 SNEGSKA (reference sequence). CDR3 in amino acids: CSAPEGYTF. CDR3 nucleotides: TGCAGTGCCCCAGAAGGCTACACCTTC.

Ten or more counts support this clonotype. The chain couples TRBV30 to TRBJ2-7, with D hard to call. The germline V and J ends were trimmed by 4 bases and 5 bases, with 3 bases remaining between them. The CDR3 has 9 amino acids. The V gene's germline CDR1 is GTSNPN and CDR2 SVGIG (reference sequence). Here the CDR3 DNA reads TGTGCCTGGACGGACGAGCAGTACTTC. Amino acids: CAWTDEQYF. The full variable domain, in which reference TRBV30 and TRBJ2-7 provide the parts outside the CDR3, is SQTIHQWPATLVQPVGSPLSLECTVEGTSNPNLYWYRQAAGRGLQLLFYSVGIGQISSEVPQNLSASRPQDRQFILSSKKLLLSDSGFYLCAWTDEQYFGPGTRLTVT.

This clonotype turned up a few times. V and J are TRBV2 and TRBJ2-5; D might be TRBD1 (5 bases). The germline CDR1 and CDR2 sequences are SNHLY and FYNNEI. V gave up 8 bases and J gave up 5 bases, with 15 bases separating them. The CDR3 has 13 residues. The CDR3 nucleotides read TGTGCCAGCGATCGACAGACTCGGGAGACCCAGTACTTC. It yields the protein CASDRQTRETQYF.

CDR3 bases: TGTGCCAGCAGTCCCCCGAGCGGGAGCTCCTACGAGCAGTACTTC. This codes for CASSPPSGSSYEQYF. The chain combines TRBV28 with TRBJ2-7; 8 positions agree with TRBD2. Germline values: CDR1 MDHEN, CDR2 SYDVKM. The CDR3 runs to 15 residues. Unmatched junction bases numbered 6, after V lost 5 bases and J lost 0 bases. The variable domain in full, completed from reference TRBV28 and TRBJ2-7, reads DVKVTQSSRYLVKRTGEKVFLECVQDMDHENMFWYRQDPGLGLRLIYFSYDVKMKEKGDIPEGYSVSREKKERFSLILESASTNQTSMYLCASSPPSGSSYEQYFGPGTRLTVT.

In its sample, this clonotype was seen a few times. This chain joins TRBV27 and TRBJ1-1; D unresolved. Germline V gene data show CDR1 as MNHEY and CDR2 as SMNVEV (reference sequence). This CDR3 spans 17 amino acids. Trimming removed 0 bases at V and 0 bases at J, with 14 bases between. Here the CDR3 reads CASSLSRPPGLNTEAFF. The CDR3 DNA follows: TGTGCCAGCAGTTTATCCCGGCCACCGGGGTTGAACACTGAAGCTTTCTTT.

This clonotype showed up many times. An end of the junction does not agree with germline; a read error may underlie this. The gene calls are TRBV12-3 or TRBV12-4 and TRBJ2-7; D possibly corresponds to TRBD1 (5 bases). This CDR3 contains 8 residues. CDR3 bases: TGTGCCAGCAGGACAGAAAACTTC. Protein: CASRTENF.

This clonotype was picked up many times. The rearrangement links TRBV11-3 to TRBJ2-2; 7 bases are shared with TRBD1. The V gene's germline CDR1 is SGHNT and CDR2 YENEEA. V lost 2 bases to trimming and J lost 5 bases; unmatched junction nucleotides: 5. CDR3 length equals 15 residues. CDR3 DNA: TGTGCCAGCAGCTTAAGGGCAGGGGGAACCGGGGAGCTGTTTTTT. It encodes CASSLRAGGTGELFF. Drawing the rest from reference TRBV11-3 and TRBJ2-2, the complete variable domain is EAGVVQSPRYKIIEKKQPVAFWCNPISGHNTLYWYLQNLGQGPELLIRYENEEAVDDSQLPKDRFSAERLKGVDSTLKIQPAELGDSAVYLCASSLRAGGTGELFFGEGSRLTVL.

At least ten counts were recorded for this clonotype. This CDR3 reads CSVANSNQPQHF. Written as DNA, the CDR3 is TGCAGCGTTGCTAATAGCAATCAGCCCCAGCATTTT. J is TRBJ1-5 and V is TRBV29-1; D unclear. The CDR3 runs to 12 residues. Between the trimmed V and J ends, which lost 4 bases and 0 bases, there was a span of 4 bases. In germline, CDR1 is SQVTM, CDR2 ANQGSEA.